The 6 T cell receptor beta chains below come from one sample, sequenced in a study of CD8+ T cells in alopecia areata. Extraction of RNA preceded its reverse transcription into cDNA, which served as the sequencing template. Libraries were prepared by immunoSEQ multiplex PCR; TCRdb keeps only in-frame clonotypes and omits some of them. The table lists approximately 210,000 clones, over 60% of them singletons. Treatment denoted: oral pan-JAK inhibitor, 5-10 mg twice daily. The sequenced sample was CD4+ T cells sorted from blood, obtained at week 4, from a patient treated with tofacitinib. Source of these receptors: a human donor with alopecia areata.

The J gene is TRBJ1-1, the V gene TRBV30; D not certain. Germline-derived CDR1 and CDR2 are GTSNPN and SVGIG (reference sequence). The CDR3 covers 13 residues. V was clipped by 3 bases and J by 3 bases, with 11 bases between them. CDR3 sequence (DNA): TGTGCCTGGAGCCTTCGGACGGACACTGAAGCTTTCTTT. Residues: CAWSLRTDTEAFF.

The chain couples TRBV4-3 to TRBJ2-1; 12 bases fit TRBD2. The CDR3 consists of 18 residues. Germline loops: CDR1 LGHNA, CDR2 YSLEER. The trim removed 1 base at V and 6 bases at J, leaving 10 bases unmatched. CDR3: CASSQGFLAGGLLNEQFF. The DNA for the CDR3 is TGCGCCAGCAGCCAAGGGTTTCTAGCGGGGGGGCTTCTCAATGAGCAGTTCTTC.

The rearrangement uses TRBV5-1 and TRBJ1-2; D might be TRBD1 (6 bases). There are 12 residues in the CDR3. Deletions cut 4 bases from V and 9 bases from J, with 13 bases between. Germline V lookup: CDR1 SGHRS, CDR2 YFSETQ. The CDR3 protein is CASSLGQQSYTF. The CDR3 DNA reads TGCGCCAGCAGCCTAGGACAGCAAAGCTACACCTTC.

This clone was seen a single time. This chain joins TRBV11-3 and TRBJ2-1; 9 bases map to TRBD2. Unmatched junction bases numbered 12, after V lost 5 bases and J lost 7 bases. The CDR3 contains 16 residues. CDR1 is SGHNT and CDR2 is YENEEA in the germline V gene. CDR3 in DNA: TGTGCCAGCAGCCCCATGGGCGGGGGGGCCGGGAATGAGCAGTTCTTC. Translation gives CASSPMGGGAGNEQFF.

This rearrangement joins TRBV30 to TRBJ2-4; D is undetermined. Germline values: CDR1 GTSNPN, CDR2 SVGIG (reference sequence). V lost 4 bases, J lost 4 bases, and 2 bases lay in between. The CDR3 sequence is 10 residues long. The CDR3 sequence is CAWTKNIQYF. CDR3 DNA: TGTGCCTGGACGAAAAACATTCAGTACTTC.

This chain links TRBV18 with TRBJ1-6; D is possibly TRBD1 (5 bases). From germline, CDR1 is KGHSH and CDR2 LQKENI. Between the trimmed V and J ends, which lost 4 bases and 8 bases, there was a span of 15 bases. The CDR3 has 15 residues. The CDR3: CASSLTDNWDSPLHF. The CDR3 region has the DNA TGTGCCAGCTCACTTACGGACAATTGGGATTCACCCCTCCACTTT.